The rows below give T cell receptor beta chains drawn from one sample of a study of T-cell reconstitution after alpha-beta-depleted transplantation in children. TCRdb used MiXCR to reprocess the PCR reads, holding one entry per CDR3 protein. Of 500,000 to 750,000 distinct CDR3 sequences in the sample, 20% to 30% were seen once. The input for sequencing was PBMCs, taken before TCRalphabeta/CD19-depleted stem cell transplant. These receptors were obtained from a boy in the first two years of life with Wiskott-Aldrich syndrome, due to receive a stem cell transplant. Both conserved end residues are trimmed from each CDR3.

j_call v_call cdr3_aa
TRBJ2-5 TRBV6-1 ASSESGRGRETQY
TRBJ2-1 TRBV5-1 ASSLSGSRYNEQF
TRBJ1-2 TRBV12-3/TRBV12-4 ASSFRLKGYT
TRBJ2-1 TRBV4-2 ASSQEVSYNEQF
TRBJ2-5 TRBV20-1 SASGPPQETQY
TRBJ2-7 TRBV6-2/TRBV6-3 ASSSGEVGYEQY
TRBJ1-1 TRBV9 ASSVTGQMNTEAF
TRBJ1-5 TRBV20-1 SASRGPGSNQPQH
TRBJ1-3 TRBV29-1 SVVTGGGGNTIY
TRBJ2-1 TRBV12-3/TRBV12-4 ASSPGTGVRDEQF
TRBJ1-4 TRBV5-4 ASSLEGGNSGEKLF
TRBJ2-1 TRBV20-1 SARDAPDANEQF
TRBJ2-5 TRBV5-1 ASGGLAGQETQY
TRBJ1-5 TRBV5-1 ASSLDGSRAQPQH
TRBJ2-7 TRBV7-2 ASGHRGKNYEQY
TRBJ2-4 TRBV5-1 ASSWGQGDKNIQY
TRBJ2-5 TRBV27 ASSFKGRDQETQY
TRBJ1-2 TRBV20-1 SARGGGDGYT
TRBJ2-7 TRBV5-1 ASSSLAGGDSGEQY
TRBJ1-2 TRBV11-3 ASSSRRGVSPVPFYGRGYT